A selection of T cell receptor beta chains follows, all from one sample in a study of cytomegalovirus exposure and HLA in healthy donors. TCRdb's table, derived via immunoSEQ multiplex PCR, lists solely in-frame clones and lacks some. The sample includes about 71,000 clones, 70% seen only once; the top ten take roughly 10%. The specimen sequenced was PBMCs. These receptor sequences come from a woman aged 45-60 years in good health and CMV-seropositive. Both conserved end residues are part of each CDR3. A D gene is named only where the DNA matches it firmly. The size of a clone is reported for some rows only, either as once, few or many, or as a class for expanded clones.

v_call: TRBV6-5
d_call: TRBD2
j_call: TRBJ2-7
clone_size: NA
cdr3_nt: TGTGCCAGCAGTCGAGGACTAGCGGGAGCCTACGAGCAGTACTTC
cdr3_aa: CASSRGLAGAYEQYF

v_call: TRBV6-5
d_call: NA
j_call: TRBJ1-5
clone_size: NA
cdr3_nt: TGTGCCAGCAGTGAAAGGAGGCAGGATCAGCCCCAGCATTTT
cdr3_aa: CASSERRQDQPQHF

v_call: TRBV27
d_call: TRBD1
j_call: TRBJ1-3
clone_size: NA
cdr3_nt: TGTGCCAGCTCCTTGACAGGGGGCCATGGAAACACCATATATTTT
cdr3_aa: CASSLTGGHGNTIYF

v_call: TRBV6-5
d_call: TRBD1
j_call: TRBJ1-6
clone_size: NA
cdr3_nt: TGTGCCAGCAGTTATGGTGGGACAGGCAAGCCTTCACCCCTCCACTTT
cdr3_aa: CASSYGGTGKPSPLHF

v_call: TRBV30
d_call: NA
j_call: TRBJ1-1
clone_size: few
cdr3_nt: TGTGCCTGGGACTCGCAGGGGCACACTGAAGCTTTCTTT
cdr3_aa: CAWDSQGHTEAFF

v_call: TRBV6-1
d_call: TRBD1
j_call: TRBJ1-5
clone_size: few
cdr3_nt: TGTGCCAGCAGTGAAGGGACAGGTAGCAATCAGCCCCAGCATTTT
cdr3_aa: CASSEGTGSNQPQHF

v_call: TRBV28
d_call: NA
j_call: TRBJ1-2
clone_size: NA
cdr3_nt: TGTGCCAGCAGTTTGGGGGGATTCTATGGCTACACCTTC
cdr3_aa: CASSLGGFYGYTF

v_call: TRBV5-1
d_call: NA
j_call: TRBJ2-2
clone_size: NA
cdr3_nt: TGCGCCAGCAGCAAGAGGGCCGGCGGGGAGCTGTTTTTT
cdr3_aa: CASSKRAGGELFF

v_call: TRBV11-3
d_call: TRBD1
j_call: TRBJ2-1
clone_size: few
cdr3_nt: TGTGCCAGCAGACAGGGACAGGGGGCCTCCAATGAGCAGTTCTTC
cdr3_aa: CASRQGQGASNEQFF

v_call: TRBV9
d_call: TRBD1
j_call: TRBJ2-2
clone_size: NA
cdr3_nt: TGTGCCAGCAGCGTATGGGACAGGGCAAACACCGGGGAGCTGTTTTTT
cdr3_aa: CASSVWDRANTGELFF

v_call: TRBV28
d_call: NA
j_call: TRBJ1-3
clone_size: NA
cdr3_nt: TGTGCCAGCAAGGAGGGTAACACTGGAAACACCATATATTTT
cdr3_aa: CASKEGNTGNTIYF

v_call: TRBV11-2
d_call: TRBD1
j_call: TRBJ2-7
clone_size: NA
cdr3_nt: TGTGCCAGCAGCCCCGGACAGGGGAGCGAGCAGTACTTC
cdr3_aa: CASSPGQGSEQYF

v_call: TRBV4-3
d_call: NA
j_call: TRBJ1-4
clone_size: NA
cdr3_nt: TGCGCCAGCAGCCAAGTCTGGGGGGGTAATGAAAAACTGTTTTTT
cdr3_aa: CASSQVWGGNEKLFF

v_call: TRBV11-2
d_call: TRBD1
j_call: TRBJ2-7
clone_size: NA
cdr3_nt: TGTGCCAGCAGCTTAGGGGGACAGACCTACGAGCAGTACTTC
cdr3_aa: CASSLGGQTYEQYF

v_call: TRBV6-5
d_call: NA
j_call: TRBJ1-2
clone_size: NA
cdr3_nt: TGTGCCAGCAGTTTGCGGGCTGCTTACGGCTACACCTTC
cdr3_aa: CASSLRAAYGYTF

v_call: TRBV6-5
d_call: TRBD1
j_call: TRBJ2-7
clone_size: NA
cdr3_nt: TGTGCCAGCAGTTACCAGGGGGCCACCTACGAGCAGTACTTC
cdr3_aa: CASSYQGATYEQYF

v_call: TRBV27
d_call: NA
j_call: TRBJ2-3
clone_size: NA
cdr3_nt: TGTGCCAGCAGTCCCCTCTCAACCGGAGATACGCAGTATTTT
cdr3_aa: CASSPLSTGDTQYF

v_call: TRBV10-3
d_call: TRBD1
j_call: TRBJ1-5
clone_size: NA
cdr3_nt: TGTGCCATCAGTGGTGGACAGACAGGGGAAGATCAGCCCCAGCATTTT
cdr3_aa: CAISGGQTGEDQPQHF

v_call: TRBV7-9
d_call: NA
j_call: TRBJ1-3
clone_size: NA
cdr3_nt: TGTGCCAGCAGCTTATCGAAGACAGCGGGGGTCGGAAACACCATATATTTT
cdr3_aa: CASSLSKTAGVGNTIYF

v_call: TRBV10-3
d_call: TRBD1
j_call: TRBJ2-7
clone_size: NA
cdr3_nt: TGTGCCATCAGTGACCGGGACAGGGGGCTCGAGCAGTACTTC
cdr3_aa: CAISDRDRGLEQYF

v_call: TRBV7-2
d_call: TRBD1
j_call: TRBJ2-7
clone_size: NA
cdr3_nt: TGTGCCAGCAGCTTCCACAGCACGGGACAGGGGGCGGGGGAGCAGTACTTC
cdr3_aa: CASSFHSTGQGAGEQYF

v_call: TRBV18
d_call: TRBD1
j_call: TRBJ2-1
clone_size: few
cdr3_nt: TGTGCCAGCTCATCGGGACAGCCCAATGAGCAGTTCTTC
cdr3_aa: CASSSGQPNEQFF

v_call: TRBV2
d_call: NA
j_call: TRBJ1-3
clone_size: NA
cdr3_nt: TGTGCCAGCAGTGAAATGTCATCAGGGGTTGGAAACACCATATATTTT
cdr3_aa: CASSEMSSGVGNTIYF

v_call: TRBV9
d_call: NA
j_call: TRBJ1-3
clone_size: few
cdr3_nt: TGTGCCAGCAGCGTATCTGGGGCTGATGGAAACACCATATATTTT
cdr3_aa: CASSVSGADGNTIYF

v_call: TRBV9
d_call: NA
j_call: TRBJ2-3
clone_size: once
cdr3_nt: TGTGCCAGCAGCGTAGCGGTAGAGGGAGATACGCAGTATTTT
cdr3_aa: CASSVAVEGDTQYF

v_call: TRBV6-1
d_call: NA
j_call: TRBJ2-5
clone_size: NA
cdr3_nt: TGTGCCAGCAGTGAAGCCCTAGGGGGGGTTTTTGCAGAGACCCAGTACTTC
cdr3_aa: CASSEALGGVFAETQYF

v_call: TRBV28
d_call: NA
j_call: TRBJ1-5
clone_size: NA
cdr3_nt: TGTGCCAGCAGCCGCCCTAGGGGGCCCCAGCATTTT
cdr3_aa: CASSRPRGPQHF

v_call: TRBV7-9
d_call: TRBD1
j_call: TRBJ1-2
clone_size: NA
cdr3_nt: TGTGCCAGCAGCCCCACAGGGGATGGCTACACCTTC
cdr3_aa: CASSPTGDGYTF